This T cell receptor (beta chain) comes out of a study of blood T cells in healthy people across ages. Many counts were recorded for this clonotype. The antigen is undetermined. Study conclusions and caveats: A roughly linear age-dependent decrease characterized TCR beta diversity per million T cells.

Trimming removed 4 bases from V and 6 bases from J, with 16 bases in between. From germline, CDR1 is SQVTM and CDR2 ANQGSEA. The CDR3 has 13 residues. Per-sample yields of isolated PBMCs were at least 7 million. A second PCR of about 7 to 11 cycles used a sample-barcoded 5' primer and a J-beta primer mix. Carrying 12 random nucleotides, a template-switch adaptor labeled each individual cDNA molecule. Every sample returned 2.5 million or more CDR3-containing paired-end reads. TCRdb used MiXCR to reprocess the 5' RACE reads, holding one entry per CDR3 protein. The table has 700,000 to 800,000 distinct CDR3 sequences, roughly 43% seen once.

The sequenced sample consisted of blood. The sequence was obtained from a woman between 55 and 75 years old in good health. The V gene is TRBV29-1, the J gene TRBJ2-7, with D tentatively TRBD1 (6 bases). The CDR3 DNA reads as TGCAGCGTTGTTTCAGGGGTAGAAGGCGAGCAGTACTTC. It translates to CSVVSGVEGEQYF.